These 32 T cell receptor beta chains came from one sample sequenced in a study of blood T cell repertoires in COVID-19. Only in-frame clones appear in the TCRdb table, and some are missing; sequencing was by immunoSEQ multiplex PCR. This table holds under 300,000 clones, about 86% found once. The source material was peripheral blood. The receptors were sampled from a woman of 80 years or more with acute or convalescent COVID-19.

This clone was counted once. V usage is TRBV7-9 and J usage is TRBJ1-1; TRBD1 agrees at 10 bases. The germline V gene has CDR1 SEHNR and CDR2 FQNEAQ (reference sequence). V was clipped by 1 base and J by 11 bases; unmatched bases: 10. CDR3 length: 15 amino acids. CDR3 nucleotide sequence: TGTGCCAGCAGCTTAGACGGGACAGGGGTCACGGGGGCTTTCTTT. It yields the protein CASSLDGTGVTGAFF.

The chain uses TRBV19 and TRBJ1-5; 7 nucleotides line up with TRBD1. V shed 5 bases and J 0 bases; nucleotides not matched to a gene: 7. Germline V gives CDR1 LNHDA, CDR2 SQIVND (reference sequence). The CDR3 has 16 amino acids. The CDR3 nucleotides are TGTGCCAGTAGTGAACCTGACAGGGTTAGCAATCAGCCCCAGCATTTT. It is translated as CASSEPDRVSNQPQHF.

The chain employs TRBV11-2 and TRBJ2-7; D is undetermined. The V end lost 6 bases, the J end lost 6 bases, and 15 bases lay between the germline ends. From germline, CDR1 is SGHAT and CDR2 FQNNGV. This CDR3 is built from 13 residues. The CDR3 DNA is TGTGCCAGCAGTAACAGTCCGGATGTCGAGCAGTACTTC. This gives the protein CASSNSPDVEQYF.

The chain carries TRBV12-3 or TRBV12-4 and TRBJ1-6, with 8 bases matching TRBD1. The V gene end was trimmed by 8 bases and the J gene end by 7 bases; junction bases not matched to a gene: 4. CDR3 size: 13 residues. The CDR3 DNA sequence: TGTGCCAGCCGACAGGGGCTGAATTCACCCCTCCACTTT. Its translation: CASRQGLNSPLHF.

This clone was detected only a few times. The chain is built from TRBV5-6 and TRBJ1-1, with 9 bases lining up with TRBD1. The germline CDR1 and CDR2 sequences are SGHDT and YYEEEE. This CDR3 is 14 amino acids long. V lost 0 bases to trimming and J lost 6 bases; unmatched junction nucleotides: 3. The CDR3 coding sequence is TGTGCCAGCAGCTTGGGTGGGACAGGGTCTGAAGCTTTCTTT. Its translation is CASSLGGTGSEAFF.

V is TRBV24-1 and J is TRBJ1-2, with 7 positions matching TRBD1. V gave up 7 bases and J gave up 5 bases; unmatched junction bases: 6. CDR1 is KGHDR and CDR2 is SFDVKD in the germline V gene. The CDR3 covers 13 residues. In nucleotides, the CDR3 is TGTGCCACCAGCTCACAGGGGTGGTATGGCTACACCTTC. Protein: CATSSQGWYGYTF.

In its sample, this clone was seen once. The J gene is TRBJ1-5, the V gene TRBV19, with 8 bases matching TRBD1. CDR3 length equals 15 residues. Germline V gene data show CDR1 as LNHDA and CDR2 as SQIVND (reference sequence). Trimming at V came to 9 bases and at J to 3 bases, leaving 10 bases not matched to a gene. The CDR3 loop is CASTRQGTFNQPQHF. CDR3 bases: TGTGCCAGCACCCGACAGGGGACCTTCAATCAGCCCCAGCATTTT.

The V call is TRBV5-8, the J call TRBJ2-3; 9 bases agree with TRBD2. Trimming at V came to 2 bases and at J to 5 bases, leaving 9 bases not matched to a gene. The CDR3 is 16 amino acids. The germline V gene has CDR1 SGHTS and CDR2 YDEGEE. CDR3 protein: CASSFQQGSGGDTQYF. The CDR3 DNA follows: TGTGCCAGCAGCTTTCAACAGGGTAGCGGGGGAGATACGCAGTATTTT.

This clone came up once. V usage is TRBV5-1 and J usage is TRBJ2-5; 7 nucleotides align to TRBD1. V shed 4 bases, J shed 3 bases, and the junction held 3 bases outside the gene matches. The CDR3 is 13 residues long. Germline V gives CDR1 SGHRS, CDR2 YFSETQ. The CDR3 DNA follows: TGCGCCAGCAGCCCCGACAGGGAAGAGACCCAGTACTTC. Protein: CASSPDREETQYF.

This chain joins TRBV28 and TRBJ1-1, with 9 nucleotides matching TRBD1. This CDR3 spans 15 amino acids. Trimming removed 2 bases from V and 5 bases from J; junction bases left unmatched: 6. From germline, CDR1 is MDHEN and CDR2 SYDVKM. As DNA, the CDR3 is TGTGCCAGCAGTTTAGGAGACAGGGGGGATACTGAAGCTTTCTTT. This codes for CASSLGDRGDTEAFF. Full variable domain (remainder filled in from reference TRBV28 and TRBJ1-1): DVKVTQSSRYLVKRTGEKVFLECVQDMDHENMFWYRQDPGLGLRLIYFSYDVKMKEKGDIPEGYSVSREKKERFSLILESASTNQTSMYLCASSLGDRGDTEAFFGQGTRLTVV.

To note about this clone: Other DNA sequences of this sample code for an identical CDR3. The chain recombines TRBV5-1 with TRBJ1-1, with unresolved D. Trimming took off 0 bases at V and 4 bases at J, with 10 bases between the two ends. The CDR3 sequence is 14 residues long. Germline loops: CDR1 SGHRS, CDR2 YFSETQ. In DNA, the CDR3 is TGCGCCAGCAGCTTGGCCGGAGGGAGCACTGAAGCTTTCTTT. Amino acids: CASSLAGGSTEAFF.

The chain recombines TRBV19 with TRBJ1-5; D is perhaps TRBD1 (5 bases). Trimming cost V 4 bases and J 5 bases, with 18 bases left between them. The CDR3 loop spans 16 amino acids. CDR1 and CDR2 from the germline V gene are LNHDA and SQIVND (reference sequence). CDR3 coding DNA: TGTGCCAGTAGTAGAGGAGGGGCAACGGATTATCAGCCCCAGCATTTT. As protein: CASSRGGATDYQPQHF.

The rearrangement joins TRBV9 to TRBJ1-3, with D unresolved. The germline gives CDR1 SGDLS, CDR2 YYNGEE. V was cut by 2 bases and J by 0 bases, with 9 bases left in between. CDR3 length: 15 residues. The CDR3: CASSVLGDSGNTIYF. In DNA, the CDR3 is TGTGCCAGCAGCGTTTTGGGAGACTCTGGAAACACCATATATTTT. The entire variable domain, with the rest obtained from reference TRBV9 and TRBJ1-3, is as follows: DSGVTQTPKHLITATGQRVTLRCSPRSGDLSVYWYQQSLDQGLQFLIQYYNGEERAKGNILERFSAQQFPDLHSELNLSSLELGDSALYFCASSVLGDSGNTIYFGEGSWLTVV.

The chain is built from TRBV4-1 and TRBJ1-2; 8 bases match TRBD1. The germline CDR1 and CDR2 sequences are MGHRA and YSYEKL. The trim removed 1 base at V and 3 bases at J, leaving 1 base unmatched. The CDR3 loop spans 14 amino acids. CDR3 nucleotide sequence: TGCGCCAGCAGCCAAGCGGACAGGGACTATGGCTACACCTTC. Protein sequence: CASSQADRDYGYTF.

In this sample, this clone turned up a few times. One junction end does not reproduce the germline sequence, and a read error may be involved. The chain couples TRBV7-7 to TRBJ2-1; TRBD1 might be the D (6 bases). Germline CDR1 and CDR2: SSHAT and FNYEAQ (reference sequence). This CDR3 has 15 residues. The CDR3, as DNA: TGTGCTAGCAGCATCGACAGGACGCCCTACAATGAGCAGTTCTTC. Its translation is CASSIDRTPYNEQFF.

This clone was detected only once. The chain links TRBV2 to TRBJ1-6, with unresolved D. Germline CDR1 SNHLY, CDR2 FYNNEI. The CDR3 consists of 15 residues. The V end was cut by 2 bases, the J end by 9 bases, with 14 bases between. The CDR3 DNA follows: TGTGCCAGCAGTGAAAATGGCATCGGCGGTTCACCCCTCCACTTT. Amino acid sequence: CASSENGIGGSPLHF.

The V and J genes are TRBV27 and TRBJ2-5; TRBD2 might be the D (6 bases). CDR1 is MNHEY and CDR2 is SMNVEV in the germline V gene (reference sequence). Trimming cost V 6 bases and J 5 bases, with 13 bases left between them. The CDR3 has 13 residues. The CDR3: CASRQGGWETQYF. CDR3 bases: TGTGCCAGCAGGCAGGGAGGTTGGGAGACCCAGTACTTC.

The table lists this clone with a count of one. The chain recombines TRBV7-2 with TRBJ2-2; perhaps TRBD1 as D (6 bases). Germline V CDR1 and CDR2: SGHTA, FQGNSA. CDR3 length equals 14 residues. V lost 8 bases to trimming and J lost 1 base, with 11 bases between them. The CDR3 here is CASASRGNTGELFF. Written as DNA, the CDR3 is TGTGCCAGCGCGTCCAGGGGGAACACCGGGGAGCTGTTTTTT.

The chain is built from TRBV6-5 and TRBJ2-3, with D maybe TRBD2 (7 bases). V gave up 7 bases and J gave up 2 bases, with 10 bases separating them. The CDR3 runs to 13 residues. Germline V gene sequence: CDR1 MNHEY, CDR2 SVGAGI. The CDR3 sequence: CASTGGPTDTQYF. CDR3 coding DNA: TGTGCCAGCACCGGGGGGCCCACAGATACGCAGTATTTT.

The V call is TRBV18, the J call TRBJ1-5, with D perhaps TRBD1 (5 bases). V was trimmed by 5 bases and J by 2 bases, leaving 13 bases between them. This CDR3 spans 15 amino acids. Germline V lookup: CDR1 KGHSH, CDR2 LQKENI. The CDR3 protein is CASSGGAAGNQPQHF. The CDR3 nucleotides read TGTGCCAGCTCAGGTGGGGCTGCTGGCAATCAGCCCCAGCATTTT.

The chain carries TRBV11-3 and TRBJ2-2; D perhaps matches TRBD1 (5 bases). This CDR3 has 13 amino acids. V was pared by 4 bases and J by 5 bases, with 8 bases between. Germline-derived CDR1 and CDR2 are SGHNT and YENEEA. The CDR3 DNA reads as TGTGCCAGCAGCTCTAGGGGTACCGGGGAGCTGTTTTTT. This sequence encodes CASSSRGTGELFF. The full variable domain, rest sourced from reference TRBV11-3 and TRBJ2-2, is EAGVVQSPRYKIIEKKQPVAFWCNPISGHNTLYWYLQNLGQGPELLIRYENEEAVDDSQLPKDRFSAERLKGVDSTLKIQPAELGDSAVYLCASSSRGTGELFFGEGSRLTVL.

The chain has TRBV27 and TRBJ1-6; no definite D call. V was clipped by 3 bases and J by 5 bases, with 2 bases between them. Germline CDR1 is MNHEY and CDR2 is SMNVEV (reference sequence). This CDR3 region has 12 residues. The CDR3 DNA reads as TGTGCCAGCAGTTTTAATAATTCACCCCTCCACTTT. Its translation is CASSFNNSPLHF.

This clone showed up just once. This rearrangement joins TRBV7-6 to TRBJ2-3; D call uncertain. The CDR3 spans 13 residues. V lost 5 bases to trimming and J lost 3 bases, with 9 bases between them. Germline V lookup: CDR1 SGHVS, CDR2 FNYEAQ. The CDR3 region is CASSHRETDTQYF. The DNA of the CDR3 is TGTGCCAGCAGCCACAGAGAGACAGATACGCAGTATTTT.

This chain links TRBV2 with TRBJ1-4, with TRBD1 matching over 9 bases. In germline, CDR1 is SNHLY, CDR2 FYNNEI. With 5 bases clipped from V and 8 bases from J, the junction kept 9 bases outside the gene matches. The CDR3 consists of 15 residues. CDR3 coding DNA: TGTGCCAGCAGTCGCAACAGGGGGCGCCCGGAAAAACTGTTTTTT. Encoded protein: CASSRNRGRPEKLFF.

This clone appeared a single time. V is TRBV7-2 and J is TRBJ2-3; 8 nucleotides align to TRBD2. The CDR3 extends over 16 amino acids. The germline V gene has CDR1 SGHTA and CDR2 FQGNSA. V shed 5 bases, J shed 4 bases, and the junction held 11 bases outside the gene matches. The CDR3 sequence is CASSPSRGGRADTQYF. The CDR3 DNA reads TGTGCCAGCAGCCCGAGCCGGGGGGGCCGGGCAGATACGCAGTATTTT.

The chain links TRBV12-3 or TRBV12-4 to TRBJ2-3, with D perhaps matching TRBD2 (6 bases). The CDR3 extends over 13 amino acids. With 3 bases removed from V and 5 bases from J, the gap between germline ends came to 9 bases. CDR3: CASSFLGGDTQYF. In DNA form, the CDR3 reads TGTGCCAGCAGTTTTCTCGGGGGAGATACGCAGTATTTT.

V usage is TRBV30 and J usage is TRBJ2-2, with 7 positions matching TRBD2. Germline trimming cut 3 bases from V and 0 bases from J; bases unmatched to any gene: 22. CDR1 GTSNPN and CDR2 SVGIG come from the germline V gene (reference sequence). This CDR3 region has 21 residues. The CDR3 is CAWSPLGPRRLAETNTGELFF. The CDR3, as DNA: TGTGCCTGGAGCCCCCTGGGACCCCGCCGGCTAGCGGAGACGAACACCGGGGAGCTGTTTTTT.

The J gene is TRBJ1-2, the V gene TRBV28; 7 positions agree with TRBD1. CDR1 and CDR2 (germline): MDHEN, SYDVKM. V was pared by 8 bases and J by 0 bases, with 3 bases of the junction left unmatched. CDR3 size: 13 residues. CDR3 region: CASGDRANYGYTF. The DNA of the CDR3 is TGTGCCAGCGGGGACAGAGCTAACTATGGCTACACCTTC.

This rearrangement joins TRBV6-5 to TRBJ2-7; TRBD1 agrees at 10 bases. The CDR3 sequence is 14 residues long. The V gene's germline CDR1 is MNHEY and CDR2 SVGAGI. The V gene end was trimmed by 8 bases and the J gene end by 1 base; junction bases not matched to a gene: 5. The CDR3 region is CASVRGQGSYEQYF. The CDR3 DNA reads TGTGCCAGCGTTCGGGGACAGGGGTCCTACGAGCAGTACTTC.

J is TRBJ2-3 and V is TRBV6-5; 7 positions agree with TRBD2. Germline lookup yields CDR1 MNHEY and CDR2 SVGAGI. After removal of 6 bases from V and 6 bases from J, the junction contained 0 bases not matched to a gene. This CDR3 spans 11 amino acids. CDR3 protein: CASRRGDTQYF. The DNA for the CDR3 is TGTGCCAGCAGGCGGGGGGATACGCAGTATTTT.

The chain employs TRBV6-1 and TRBJ1-5; TRBD1 matches 9 bases. Germline CDR1 is MNHNS and CDR2 is SASEGT. The CDR3 totals 18 residues. V shed 2 bases and J 1 base; nucleotides not matched to a gene: 9. The CDR3 protein is CASSEWGQGSGSNQPQHF. DNA of the CDR3: TGTGCCAGCAGTGAATGGGGACAGGGATCCGGCAGCAATCAGCCCCAGCATTTT.

J is TRBJ1-2 and V is TRBV28; 7 positions agree with TRBD1. Germline assignment: CDR1 MDHEN and CDR2 SYDVKM. The V gene end was trimmed by 6 bases and the J gene end by 9 bases; junction bases not matched to a gene: 4. This CDR3 region has 11 residues. CDR3 nucleotides: TGTGCCAGCAGGGACAGGACAAGCTACACCTTC. Translation gives CASRDRTSYTF.